This T cell receptor (beta chain) was identified in a study of cytomegalovirus exposure and HLA in healthy donors. Study at large: Early released data comprised about 85 million unique TCRs from HLA-typed donors.

Regarding this clone: Its antigen is undetermined.

The PCR ran on 60 Vbeta and 13 Jbeta primers. The data were produced by immunoSEQ multiplex PCR, yet TCRdb's version contains in-frame clones alone and is incomplete. The sample consists of about 170,000 clones, roughly 87% of them appearing once. Whole-study results and caveats: Versus the approximately 700-donor mean, an Asian-associated ancestry cluster reportedly showed fewer N-insertions in a later analysis. Sequences of the TCR beta chain were said to predict the HLA-A and HLA-B alleles of most subjects accurately. Earlier results showed most TCR beta V segments being productive about 90% or about 30% of the time.

The clonotype comes from a girl aged 5-17 years in good health and CMV-seropositive. The material sequenced was PBMCs.

In nucleotides, the CDR3 is TGTGCCAGCAGCTGGGACAGGGGTGAAGCTTTCTTT. Amino acids: CASSWDRGEAFF. J is TRBJ1-1 and V is TRBV5-6; TRBD1 matches at 10 bases. V was pared by 3 bases and J by 7 bases, with 0 bases of the junction left unmatched. This CDR3 contains 12 residues. In germline, CDR1 is SGHDT, CDR2 YYEEEE.